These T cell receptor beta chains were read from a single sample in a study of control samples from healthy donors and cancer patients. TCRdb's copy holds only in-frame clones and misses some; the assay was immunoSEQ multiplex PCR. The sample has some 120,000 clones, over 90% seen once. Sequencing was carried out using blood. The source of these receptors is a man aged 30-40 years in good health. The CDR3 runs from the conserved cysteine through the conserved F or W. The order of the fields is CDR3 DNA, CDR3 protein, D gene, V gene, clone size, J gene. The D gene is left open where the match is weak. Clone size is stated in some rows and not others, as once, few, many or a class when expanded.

CDR3nt: TGTGCCAGCAGTTACGGGCAGTCGTCACAGCCCCAGCATTTT
CDR3aa: CASSYGQSSQPQHF
d_gene: .
v_gene: TRBV6-5
abundance: .
j_gene: TRBJ1-5

CDR3nt: TGTGCCGGCAGCCTCCCAGCCGGGGGACTAGCGGCCTCCAATGAGCAGTTCTTC
CDR3aa: CAGSLPAGGLAASNEQFF
d_gene: TRBD2
v_gene: TRBV9
abundance: .
j_gene: TRBJ2-1

CDR3nt: TGTGCCAGCAGCCCAGTAGGGACCGGGGCCAACGTCCTGACTTTC
CDR3aa: CASSPVGTGANVLTF
d_gene: .
v_gene: TRBV28
abundance: .
j_gene: TRBJ2-6

CDR3nt: TGTGCCAGCAGCGGGACCGGGACCGAAAAACTGTTTTTT
CDR3aa: CASSGTGTEKLFF
d_gene: .
v_gene: TRBV5-6
abundance: .
j_gene: TRBJ1-4

CDR3nt: TGTGCCAGCAGTCCGACACGAAACACCATATATTTT
CDR3aa: CASSPTRNTIYF
d_gene: .
v_gene: TRBV11-2
abundance: .
j_gene: TRBJ1-3

CDR3nt: TGTGCCAGCAGCCCTGATGGGGGGCTGAACACTGAAGCTTTCTTT
CDR3aa: CASSPDGGLNTEAFF
d_gene: .
v_gene: TRBV9
abundance: .
j_gene: TRBJ1-1

CDR3nt: TGTGCCACCAGCAGAGTGGGGGACTACGAGCAGTACTTC
CDR3aa: CATSRVGDYEQYF
d_gene: .
v_gene: TRBV15
abundance: .
j_gene: TRBJ2-7

CDR3nt: TGTGCCAGCATGGTAGGGGGTAGCGAGACCCAGTACTTC
CDR3aa: CASMVGGSETQYF
d_gene: .
v_gene: TRBV27
abundance: .
j_gene: TRBJ2-5

CDR3nt: TGTGCCAGCACCGGGGAGACCACAGATACGCAGTATTTT
CDR3aa: CASTGETTDTQYF
d_gene: .
v_gene: TRBV5-4
abundance: .
j_gene: TRBJ2-3

CDR3nt: TGTGCCACCAGCGGGAGACAGAATCAGCCCCAGCATTTT
CDR3aa: CATSGRQNQPQHF
d_gene: .
v_gene: TRBV24-1
abundance: .
j_gene: TRBJ1-5

CDR3nt: TGTGCCACCAGTGACTCACGTTCCTCAGATACGCAGTATTTT
CDR3aa: CATSDSRSSDTQYF
d_gene: .
v_gene: TRBV24-1
abundance: .
j_gene: TRBJ2-3

CDR3nt: TGCGCCAGCAGCTACTTTTTAGACTCCTACGAGCAGTACTTC
CDR3aa: CASSYFLDSYEQYF
d_gene: .
v_gene: TRBV5-1
abundance: .
j_gene: TRBJ2-7

CDR3nt: TGTGCCAGCAGCCCTATGTGGTCGGGGGGGGAGACCCAGTACTTC
CDR3aa: CASSPMWSGGETQYF
d_gene: TRBD2
v_gene: TRBV3-1/TRBV3-2
abundance: once
j_gene: TRBJ2-5

CDR3nt: TGTGCCAGCAGTGAAACAGGGTTCGCTCAGCCCCAGCATTTT
CDR3aa: CASSETGFAQPQHF
d_gene: .
v_gene: TRBV6-1
abundance: .
j_gene: TRBJ1-5

CDR3nt: TGTGCCAGCAGGGACTCTGGGGCCAACGTCCTGACTTTC
CDR3aa: CASRDSGANVLTF
d_gene: .
v_gene: TRBV3-1/TRBV3-2
abundance: .
j_gene: TRBJ2-6

CDR3nt: TGTGCCAGCAGTTACTCGACGGGACTCTCTGGAAACACCATATATTTT
CDR3aa: CASSYSTGLSGNTIYF
d_gene: .
v_gene: TRBV6-5
abundance: .
j_gene: TRBJ1-3

CDR3nt: TGTGCCTGGAGAGCCCCCCGGGCCGTGGCCCAGTACTTC
CDR3aa: CAWRAPRAVAQYF
d_gene: .
v_gene: TRBV30
abundance: .
j_gene: TRBJ2-5

CDR3nt: TGTGCCTCGGGGGAGCGGATGTATCAGCCCCAGCATTTT
CDR3aa: CASGERMYQPQHF
d_gene: .
v_gene: TRBV10-3
abundance: .
j_gene: TRBJ1-5

CDR3nt: TGTGCCACCAGTGATTCCGGACAAGACAACTATGGCTACACCTTC
CDR3aa: CATSDSGQDNYGYTF
d_gene: .
v_gene: TRBV24-1
abundance: .
j_gene: TRBJ1-2

CDR3nt: TGTGCCAGCAGCCTCCGGACGGTCTCTGGGGCCAACGTCCTGACTTTC
CDR3aa: CASSLRTVSGANVLTF
d_gene: .
v_gene: TRBV5-6
abundance: .
j_gene: TRBJ2-6

CDR3nt: TGTGCCAGCAGCCCGACAGGGGGGATGAACACTGAAGCTTTCTTT
CDR3aa: CASSPTGGMNTEAFF
d_gene: TRBD1
v_gene: TRBV4-2
abundance: .
j_gene: TRBJ1-1

CDR3nt: TGTGCCAGCAGCTTCGGACGGCGGGCAGAGACCCAGTACTTC
CDR3aa: CASSFGRRAETQYF
d_gene: .
v_gene: TRBV11-2
abundance: .
j_gene: TRBJ2-5

CDR3nt: TGTGCCAGCAGTCTACTAGCGGGGGGGGTCAATGAGCAGTTCTTC
CDR3aa: CASSLLAGGVNEQFF
d_gene: TRBD2
v_gene: TRBV27
abundance: .
j_gene: TRBJ2-1

CDR3nt: TGCGCCAGCAGCTTGGAAGGCCCGCCAGATACGCAGTATTTT
CDR3aa: CASSLEGPPDTQYF
d_gene: .
v_gene: TRBV5-1
abundance: .
j_gene: TRBJ2-3

CDR3nt: TGCGCCAGCAGCCAATCCACAGGGAACACTGAAGCTTTCTTT
CDR3aa: CASSQSTGNTEAFF
d_gene: .
v_gene: TRBV4-1
abundance: .
j_gene: TRBJ1-1

CDR3nt: TGTGCCACCAGCGCCTACAGGGGGCTGCGGGCTGGAAACACCATATATTTT
CDR3aa: CATSAYRGLRAGNTIYF
d_gene: TRBD1
v_gene: TRBV15
abundance: .
j_gene: TRBJ1-3

CDR3nt: TGTGCCAGCAGGTTAGGGACCACAGATACGCAGTATTTT
CDR3aa: CASRLGTTDTQYF
d_gene: .
v_gene: TRBV6-5
abundance: .
j_gene: TRBJ2-3

CDR3nt: TGTGCCAGCAGCTCGTACACAGATACGCAGTATTTT
CDR3aa: CASSSYTDTQYF
d_gene: .
v_gene: TRBV7-2
abundance: .
j_gene: TRBJ2-3

CDR3nt: TGTGCCAGCAGCCCCCCGGGGGGGCGAGTGACTGAAGCTTTCTTT
CDR3aa: CASSPPGGRVTEAFF
d_gene: .
v_gene: TRBV5-4
abundance: .
j_gene: TRBJ1-1

CDR3nt: TGTGCCAGTATCCCTGGGAGGGGGCGCTTTCTGGAAGGCTACACCTTC
CDR3aa: CASIPGRGRFLEGYTF
d_gene: TRBD1
v_gene: TRBV19
abundance: .
j_gene: TRBJ1-2

CDR3nt: TGTGCCAGCAGTTCCGGGGCGAGCTATGGCTACACCTTC
CDR3aa: CASSSGASYGYTF
d_gene: .
v_gene: TRBV12-3/TRBV12-4
abundance: .
j_gene: TRBJ1-2

CDR3nt: TGTGCCAGCAGTTTGGGGGCCAACACTGAAGCTTTCTTT
CDR3aa: CASSLGANTEAFF
d_gene: .
v_gene: TRBV27
abundance: .
j_gene: TRBJ1-1

CDR3nt: TGTGCCAGCAGTCGAGAACAGAGCAACTATGGCTACACCTTC
CDR3aa: CASSREQSNYGYTF
d_gene: .
v_gene: TRBV6-6
abundance: .
j_gene: TRBJ1-2

CDR3nt: TGTGCCAGCAGCTGCGGCGGGGGGGCGGGCAATGAGCAGTTCTTC
CDR3aa: CASSCGGGAGNEQFF
d_gene: TRBD2
v_gene: TRBV11-2
abundance: .
j_gene: TRBJ2-1

CDR3nt: TGTGCCAGCAGCTTATTGCGAAGTACCGGGGAGCTGTTTTTT
CDR3aa: CASSLLRSTGELFF
d_gene: .
v_gene: TRBV7-2
abundance: .
j_gene: TRBJ2-2

CDR3nt: TGTGCCAGCAGCGTCGGACTAGGAAACTACGAGCAGTACTTC
CDR3aa: CASSVGLGNYEQYF
d_gene: TRBD2
v_gene: TRBV9
abundance: .
j_gene: TRBJ2-7

CDR3nt: TGCAGTGCCGGAAGGGGGTCTGGCTACACCTTC
CDR3aa: CSAGRGSGYTF
d_gene: .
v_gene: TRBV20-1
abundance: few
j_gene: TRBJ1-2

CDR3nt: TGTGCCAGCAGCGCGGCTATAACGGACGGGGATGGGCCCCAGCATTTT
CDR3aa: CASSAAITDGDGPQHF
d_gene: .
v_gene: TRBV9
abundance: .
j_gene: TRBJ1-5

CDR3nt: TGTGCCAGTAGTATCGCAGGGCACACCGGGGAGCTGTTTTTT
CDR3aa: CASSIAGHTGELFF
d_gene: .
v_gene: TRBV19
abundance: once
j_gene: TRBJ2-2

CDR3nt: TGTGCCACCAGTGCATTCGACGGGGGGATCTACAATGAGCAGTTCTTC
CDR3aa: CATSAFDGGIYNEQFF
d_gene: TRBD2
v_gene: TRBV24-1
abundance: .
j_gene: TRBJ2-1

CDR3nt: TGCGCCAGCAGCCAAGATCGCTCAGCGGATACGCAGTATTTT
CDR3aa: CASSQDRSADTQYF
d_gene: .
v_gene: TRBV4-1
abundance: .
j_gene: TRBJ2-3

CDR3nt: TGTGCCAGCAGCTTGAACAGGGGGCAGGATGAAAAACTGTTTTTT
CDR3aa: CASSLNRGQDEKLFF
d_gene: TRBD1
v_gene: TRBV5-4
abundance: .
j_gene: TRBJ1-4

CDR3nt: TGTGCCAGCAGCTCCCTCCCCTATGCCCCCAAACAACTCACCTACAATGAGCAGTTCTTC
CDR3aa: CASSSLPYAPKQLTYNEQFF
d_gene: .
v_gene: TRBV21-1
abundance: .
j_gene: TRBJ2-1

CDR3nt: TGTGCCAGCAGCTTACTCCGGGACAGGGGCTATGGCTACACCTTC
CDR3aa: CASSLLRDRGYGYTF
d_gene: TRBD1
v_gene: TRBV7-8
abundance: .
j_gene: TRBJ1-2

CDR3nt: TGTGCCAGCAGCCATCAACGGTCTAGGGCTTTCTTT
CDR3aa: CASSHQRSRAFF
d_gene: .
v_gene: TRBV3-1/TRBV3-2
abundance: few
j_gene: TRBJ1-1

CDR3nt: TGTGCCTGGAGTGCCCTAGGACAGGGGTCTTACAATGAGCAGTTCTTC
CDR3aa: CAWSALGQGSYNEQFF
d_gene: TRBD1
v_gene: TRBV30
abundance: once
j_gene: TRBJ2-1

CDR3nt: TGTGCCAGCAGTGGTCACAGACTCATGAACACTGAAGCTTTCTTT
CDR3aa: CASSGHRLMNTEAFF
d_gene: .
v_gene: TRBV6-4
abundance: .
j_gene: TRBJ1-1

CDR3nt: TGTGCTAGTGGTTTGGTGGTCTTAGAGACAGGGACTAACTATGGCTACACCTTC
CDR3aa: CASGLVVLETGTNYGYTF
d_gene: TRBD1
v_gene: TRBV12-5
abundance: .
j_gene: TRBJ1-2